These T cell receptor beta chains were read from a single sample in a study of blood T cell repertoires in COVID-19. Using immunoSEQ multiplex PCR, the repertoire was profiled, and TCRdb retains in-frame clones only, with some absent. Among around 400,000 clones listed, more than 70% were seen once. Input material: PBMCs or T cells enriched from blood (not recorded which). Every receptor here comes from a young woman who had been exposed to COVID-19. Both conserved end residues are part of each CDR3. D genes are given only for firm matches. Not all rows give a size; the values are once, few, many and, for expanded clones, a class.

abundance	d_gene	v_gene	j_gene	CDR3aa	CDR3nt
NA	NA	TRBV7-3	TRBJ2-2	CASSLIPQGGGELFF	TGTGCCAGCAGCTTAATCCCCCAGGGAGGCGGGGAGCTGTTTTTT
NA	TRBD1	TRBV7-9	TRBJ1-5	CASSGQGQGSQPQHF	TGTGCCAGCAGCGGTCAGGGACAGGGTAGCCAGCCCCAGCATTTT
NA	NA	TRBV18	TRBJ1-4	CASSPQSRNEKLFF	TGTGCCAGCTCACCACAGTCCAGAAATGAAAAACTGTTTTTT
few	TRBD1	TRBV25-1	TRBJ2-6	CASSAAGTGAPGANVLTF	TGTGCCAGCAGTGCCGCCGGGACAGGGGCACCTGGGGCCAACGTCCTGACTTTC
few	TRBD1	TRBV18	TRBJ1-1	CASSPQLLTGGNTEAFF	TGTGCCAGCTCACCACAACTCCTCACAGGGGGCAACACTGAAGCTTTCTTT
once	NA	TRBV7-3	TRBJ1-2	CASSLQGTYGYTF	TGTGCCAGCAGCTTACAGGGAACGTATGGCTACACCTTC
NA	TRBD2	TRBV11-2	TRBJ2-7	CASSLVPSGPYEQYF	TGTGCCAGCAGCTTAGTACCTAGCGGTCCTTACGAGCAGTACTTC
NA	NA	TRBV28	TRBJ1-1	CASRPRIARSGAFF	TGTGCCAGCAGACCAAGGATAGCCCGTAGTGGGGCTTTCTTT
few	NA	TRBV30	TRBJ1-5	CAWSVHSNQPQHF	TGTGCCTGGAGTGTACATAGCAATCAGCCCCAGCATTTT
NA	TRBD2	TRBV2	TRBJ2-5	CASSEPPRGLAGVEETQYF	TGTGCCAGCAGCGAACCCCCACGGGGCCTAGCGGGAGTGGAAGAGACCCAGTACTTC
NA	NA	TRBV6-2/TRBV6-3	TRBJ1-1	CASSQVSYTEAFF	TGTGCCAGCAGTCAGGTCTCTTATACTGAAGCTTTCTTT
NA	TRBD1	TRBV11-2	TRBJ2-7	CASSPSAGTGHYEQYF	TGTGCCAGCAGCCCCAGTGCCGGGACAGGGCACTACGAGCAGTACTTC
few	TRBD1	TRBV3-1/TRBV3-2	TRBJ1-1	CASETTGARAEAFF	TGTGCCAGCGAAACTACAGGGGCTAGGGCTGAAGCTTTCTTT
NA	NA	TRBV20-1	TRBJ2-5	CSASTRYQETQYF	TGCAGTGCTAGTACCCGGTACCAAGAGACCCAGTACTTC
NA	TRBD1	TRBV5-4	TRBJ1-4	CASSLRGQGADEKLFF	TGTGCCAGCAGCTTGAGGGGCCAGGGGGCAGATGAAAAACTGTTTTTT
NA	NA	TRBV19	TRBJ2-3	CASSIRSDTDTQYF	TGTGCCAGTAGTATACGTAGTGACACAGATACGCAGTATTTT
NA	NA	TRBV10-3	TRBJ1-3	CAISESGSEAPIYF	TGTGCCATCAGTGAGTCGGGATCGGAGGCTCCAATATATTTT
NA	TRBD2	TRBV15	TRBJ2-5	CATSGNRLAGVQETQYF	TGTGCCACCAGCGGAAACCGCCTAGCGGGAGTTCAAGAGACCCAGTACTTC
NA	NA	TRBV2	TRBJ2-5	CARKERERETQYF	TGTGCCAGAAAAGAGAGGGAGAGAGAGACCCAGTACTTC
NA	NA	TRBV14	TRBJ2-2	CASSQDPSEGPGELFF	TGTGCCAGCAGCCAAGATCCTAGCGAGGGTCCCGGGGAGCTGTTTTTT
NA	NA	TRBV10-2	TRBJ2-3	CASSESATSTDTQYF	TGCGCCAGCAGTGAAAGCGCTACTAGCACAGATACGCAGTATTTT
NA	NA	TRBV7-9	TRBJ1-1	CASSHQSGTEAFF	TGTGCCAGCAGCCATCAGTCGGGCACTGAAGCTTTCTTT
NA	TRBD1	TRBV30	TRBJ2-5	CAWSRGQGREETQYF	TGTGCCTGGAGTCGCGGACAGGGGCGGGAAGAGACCCAGTACTTC
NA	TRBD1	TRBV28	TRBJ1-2	CASSYIGTGDGYTF	TGTGCCAGCAGTTATATCGGGACAGGGGATGGCTACACCTTC